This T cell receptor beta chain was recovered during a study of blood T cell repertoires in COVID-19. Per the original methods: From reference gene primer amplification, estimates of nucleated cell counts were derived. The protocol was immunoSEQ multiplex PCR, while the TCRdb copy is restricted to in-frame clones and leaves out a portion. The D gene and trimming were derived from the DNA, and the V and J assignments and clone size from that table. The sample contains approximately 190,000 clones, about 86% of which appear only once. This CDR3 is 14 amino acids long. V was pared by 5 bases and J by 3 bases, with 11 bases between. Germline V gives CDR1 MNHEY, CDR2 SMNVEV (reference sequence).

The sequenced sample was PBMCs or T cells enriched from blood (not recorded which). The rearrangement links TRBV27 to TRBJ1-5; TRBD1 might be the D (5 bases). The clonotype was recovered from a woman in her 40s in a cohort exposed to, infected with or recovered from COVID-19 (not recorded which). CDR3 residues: CASSQFRANQPQHF. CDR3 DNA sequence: TGTGCCAGCAGTCAATTCAGGGCCAATCAGCCCCAGCATTTT.